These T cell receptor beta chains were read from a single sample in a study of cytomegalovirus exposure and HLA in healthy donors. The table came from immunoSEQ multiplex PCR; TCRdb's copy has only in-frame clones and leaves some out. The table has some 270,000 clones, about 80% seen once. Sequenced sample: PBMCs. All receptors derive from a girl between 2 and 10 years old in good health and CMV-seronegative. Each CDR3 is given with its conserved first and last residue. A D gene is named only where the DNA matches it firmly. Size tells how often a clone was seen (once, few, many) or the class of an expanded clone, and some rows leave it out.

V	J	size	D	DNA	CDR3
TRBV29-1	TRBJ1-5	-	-	TGCGGCCAAGGGGGCAATCAGCCCCAGCATTTT	CGQGGNQPQHF
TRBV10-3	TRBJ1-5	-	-	TGTGCCATCAGTGAGGTTTCGAATCAGCCCCAGCATTTT	CAISEVSNQPQHF
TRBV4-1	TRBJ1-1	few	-	TGCGCCAGCAGCCGACGGGGGAGCACTGAAGCTTTCTTT	CASSRRGSTEAFF
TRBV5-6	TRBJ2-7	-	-	TGTGCCAGCAGCGTACTAACAGGTTCATCCTACGAGCAGTACTTC	CASSVLTGSSYEQYF
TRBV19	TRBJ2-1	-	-	TGTGCCAGTAGTATAGGCAAGACAGTTTCCTACAATGAGCAGTTCTTC	CASSIGKTVSYNEQFF
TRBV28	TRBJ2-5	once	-	TGTGCCAGCAGTATCCTACCCGTGACAGTAGAAGAGACCCAGTACTTC	CASSILPVTVEETQYF
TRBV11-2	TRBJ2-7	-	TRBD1	TGTGCCAGCAGCTTAAGGCAGGGGGCCTACGAGCAGTACTTC	CASSLRQGAYEQYF
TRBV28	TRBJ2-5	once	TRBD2	TGTGCCAGCAACCTGAGCGGGGGGACTTCCCAAGAGACCCAGTACTTC	CASNLSGGTSQETQYF
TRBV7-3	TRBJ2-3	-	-	TGTGCCAGCAGCTTCGCAGGGCCAGATACGCAGTATTTT	CASSFAGPDTQYF
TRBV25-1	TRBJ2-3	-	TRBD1	TGTGCCAGCAGTGAATCACCCGGGACAGGGCAAGATACGCAGTATTTT	CASSESPGTGQDTQYF
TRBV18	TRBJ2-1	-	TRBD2	TGTGCCAGCTCACCCTACCCACTAGCGGGAGGGCGCAATGAGCAGTTCTTC	CASSPYPLAGGRNEQFF
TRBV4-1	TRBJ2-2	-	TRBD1	TGCGCCAGCAGCCAAACAGGGGGCACCGGGGAGCTGTTTTTT	CASSQTGGTGELFF
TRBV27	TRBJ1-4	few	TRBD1	TGTGCCAGCAGGAAGGGGGCCTATGAAAAACTGTTTTTT	CASRKGAYEKLFF
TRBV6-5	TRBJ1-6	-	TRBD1	TGTGCCAGCAGTTACTCGCAGGGGGCTCTTTCACCCCTCCACTTT	CASSYSQGALSPLHF
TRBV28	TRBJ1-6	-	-	TGTGCCAGCAGTCTCTATAATTCACCCCTCCACTTT	CASSLYNSPLHF
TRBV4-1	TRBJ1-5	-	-	TGCGCCAGCAGCCAAGACAGGTTACAGGGTGGCAATCAGCCCCAGCATTTT	CASSQDRLQGGNQPQHF
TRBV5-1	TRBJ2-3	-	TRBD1	TGCGCCAGCAGCCCGAGGGGACAGGGTTCGGATACGCAGTATTTT	CASSPRGQGSDTQYF
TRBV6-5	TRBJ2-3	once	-	TGTGCCAGCAGTTACGGAGGGTCCAGAGATACGCAGTATTTT	CASSYGGSRDTQYF
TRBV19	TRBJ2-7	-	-	TGTGCCAGTAGTATTTTGTGGACAGCTGTTTCCTACGAGCAGTACTTC	CASSILWTAVSYEQYF
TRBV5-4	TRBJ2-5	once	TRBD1	TGTGCCAGCAGCTTGAGGACAGGGGGCCGGGCAGAGACCCAGTACTTC	CASSLRTGGRAETQYF
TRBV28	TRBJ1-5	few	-	TGTGCCAGCAGCTCGGGGTATTATCAGCCCCAGCATTTT	CASSSGYYQPQHF
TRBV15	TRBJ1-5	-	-	TGTGCCACCAGCAGAGATCGGGGTGGGGGGAATCAGCCCCAGCATTTT	CATSRDRGGGNQPQHF
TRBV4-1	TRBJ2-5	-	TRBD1	TGCGCCAGCAGCCAGGTTGACAGGGGGCACGAGACCCAGTACTTC	CASSQVDRGHETQYF
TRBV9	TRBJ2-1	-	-	TGTGCCAGCGGTCGCGGGACTTCCACCTACAATGAGCAGTTCTTC	CASGRGTSTYNEQFF
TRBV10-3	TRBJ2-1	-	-	TGTGCCATCAGTGACGGAGCAAGAGATGAGCAGTTCTTC	CAISDGARDEQFF
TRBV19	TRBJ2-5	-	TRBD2	TGTGCCAGTAGTATCGCCCGGACTAGCGGAGGGGGGGAGACCCAGTACTTC	CASSIARTSGGGETQYF
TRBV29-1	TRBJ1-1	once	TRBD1	TGCAGCGTTGACGGTTTGGCAGGGGGTTGGTTGGACACTGAAGCTTTCTTT	CSVDGLAGGWLDTEAFF
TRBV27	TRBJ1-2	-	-	TGTGCCAGCAGTCCACTCCCGGGTATCCAGAACTATGGCTACACCTTC	CASSPLPGIQNYGYTF
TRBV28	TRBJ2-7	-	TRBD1	TGTGCCAGCAGCGTGACAGGGAAGGGCTACGAGCAGTACTTC	CASSVTGKGYEQYF